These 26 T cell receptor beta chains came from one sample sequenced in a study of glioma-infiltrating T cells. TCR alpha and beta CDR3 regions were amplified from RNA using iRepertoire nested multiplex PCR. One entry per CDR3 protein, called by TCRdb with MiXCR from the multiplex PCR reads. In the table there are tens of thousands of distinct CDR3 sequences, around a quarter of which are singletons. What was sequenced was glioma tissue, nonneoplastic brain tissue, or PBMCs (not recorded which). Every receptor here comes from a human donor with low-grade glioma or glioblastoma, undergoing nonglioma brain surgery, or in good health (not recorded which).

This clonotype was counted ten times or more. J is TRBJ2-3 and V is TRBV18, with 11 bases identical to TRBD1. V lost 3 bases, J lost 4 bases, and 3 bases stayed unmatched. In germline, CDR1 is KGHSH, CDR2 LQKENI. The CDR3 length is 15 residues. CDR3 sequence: CASSPGQGGADTQYF. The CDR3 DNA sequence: TGTGCCAGCTCACCGGGACAGGGGGGGGCAGATACGCAGTATTTT.

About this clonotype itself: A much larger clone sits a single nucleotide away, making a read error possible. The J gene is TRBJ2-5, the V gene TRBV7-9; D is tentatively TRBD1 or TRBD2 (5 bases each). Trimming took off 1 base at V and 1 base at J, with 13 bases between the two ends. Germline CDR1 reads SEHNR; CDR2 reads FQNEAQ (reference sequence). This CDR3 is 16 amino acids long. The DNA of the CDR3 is TGTGCCAGCAGCTTAGGTGGGGCGGGCATCCAAGAGACCCAGTACTTC. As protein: CASSLGGAGIQETQYF.

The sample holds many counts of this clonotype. CDR3 amino acids: CATGGQGGNEQFF. The CDR3 DNA is TGTGCCACCGGTGGACAGGGTGGAAATGAGCAGTTCTTC. The chain recombines TRBV24-1 with TRBJ2-1; TRBD1 agrees at 8 bases. The CDR3 spans 13 residues. CDR1 is KGHDR and CDR2 is SFDVKD in the germline V gene. After removal of 9 bases from V and 7 bases from J, the junction contained 7 bases not matched to a gene.

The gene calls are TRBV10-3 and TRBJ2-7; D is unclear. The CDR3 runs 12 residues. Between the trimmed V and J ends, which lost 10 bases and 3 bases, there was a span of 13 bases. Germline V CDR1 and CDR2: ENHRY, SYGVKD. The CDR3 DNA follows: TGTGCCACAATGGGTTCAGACTACGAGCAGTACTTC. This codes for CATMGSDYEQYF.

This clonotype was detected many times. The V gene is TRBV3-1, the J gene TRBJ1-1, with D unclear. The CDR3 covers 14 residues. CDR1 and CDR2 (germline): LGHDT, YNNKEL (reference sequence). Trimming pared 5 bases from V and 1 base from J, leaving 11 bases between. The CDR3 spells CASSNGRWNTEAFF. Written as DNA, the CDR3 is TGTGCCAGCAGCAACGGACGGTGGAACACTGAAGCTTTCTTT.

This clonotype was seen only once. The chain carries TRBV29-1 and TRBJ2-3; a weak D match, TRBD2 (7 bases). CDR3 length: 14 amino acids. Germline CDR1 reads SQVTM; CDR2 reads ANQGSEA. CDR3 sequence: CIAEGGAVTDTQYF. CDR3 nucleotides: TGCATCGCCGAGGGGGGGGCGGTTACAGATACGCAGTATTTT.

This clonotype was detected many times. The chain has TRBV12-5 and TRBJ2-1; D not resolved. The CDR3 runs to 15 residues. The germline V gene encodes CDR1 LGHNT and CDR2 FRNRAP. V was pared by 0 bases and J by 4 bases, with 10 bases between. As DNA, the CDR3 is TGTGCTAGTGGTTTGGTAAATACACCGTACAATGAGCAGTTCTTC. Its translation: CASGLVNTPYNEQFF.

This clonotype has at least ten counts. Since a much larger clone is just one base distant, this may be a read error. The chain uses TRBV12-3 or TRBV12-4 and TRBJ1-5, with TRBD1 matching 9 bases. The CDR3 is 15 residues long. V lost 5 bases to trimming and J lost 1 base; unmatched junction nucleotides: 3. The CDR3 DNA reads TGTGCCAGCAGTGCGGACAGGGGAAGCAATCAGCCCCAGCATTTT. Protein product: CASSADRGSNQPQHF.

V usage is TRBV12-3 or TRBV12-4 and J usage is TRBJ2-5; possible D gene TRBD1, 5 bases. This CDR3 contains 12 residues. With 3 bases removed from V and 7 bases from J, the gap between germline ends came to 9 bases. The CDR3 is CASSFLRGTQYF. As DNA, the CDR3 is TGTGCCAGCAGTTTTCTTAGGGGGACCCAGTACTTC.

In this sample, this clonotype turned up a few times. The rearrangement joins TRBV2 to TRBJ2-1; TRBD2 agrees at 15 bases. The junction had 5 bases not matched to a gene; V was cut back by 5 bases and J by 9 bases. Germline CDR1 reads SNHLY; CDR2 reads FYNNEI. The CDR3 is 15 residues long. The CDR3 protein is CASSLGLAGGSEQFF. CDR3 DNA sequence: TGTGCCAGCAGTCTCGGACTAGCGGGGGGGAGTGAGCAGTTCTTC.

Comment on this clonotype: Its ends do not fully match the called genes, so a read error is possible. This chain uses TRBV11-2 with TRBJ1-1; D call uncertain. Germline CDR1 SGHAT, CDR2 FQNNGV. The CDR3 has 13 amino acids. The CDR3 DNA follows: TGTGCCAGCAACTTAGGGTTACACACTGAAGCTTTCTTT. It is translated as CASNLGLHTEAFF.

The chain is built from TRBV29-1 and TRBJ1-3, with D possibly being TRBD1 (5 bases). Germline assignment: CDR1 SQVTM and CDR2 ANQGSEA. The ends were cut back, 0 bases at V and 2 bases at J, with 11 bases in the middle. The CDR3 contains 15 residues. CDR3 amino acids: CSVEDESRAGNTIYF. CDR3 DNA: TGCAGCGTTGAAGACGAATCCAGGGCTGGAAACACCATATATTTT.

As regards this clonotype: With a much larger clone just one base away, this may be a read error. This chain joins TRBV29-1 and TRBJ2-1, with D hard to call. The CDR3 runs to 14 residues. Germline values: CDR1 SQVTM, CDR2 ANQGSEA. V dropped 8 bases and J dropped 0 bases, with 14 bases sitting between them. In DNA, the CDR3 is TGCAGCACCTCGCACTCGAGCTCCTACAATGAGCAGTTCTTC. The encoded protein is CSTSHSSSYNEQFF.

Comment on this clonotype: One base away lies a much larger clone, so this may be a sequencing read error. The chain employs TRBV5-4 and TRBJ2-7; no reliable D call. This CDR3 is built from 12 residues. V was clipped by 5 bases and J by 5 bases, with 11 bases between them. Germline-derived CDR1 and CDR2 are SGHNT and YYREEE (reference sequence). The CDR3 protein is CASRSIVDEQYF. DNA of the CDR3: TGTGCCAGCAGGTCTATAGTGGACGAGCAGTACTTC.

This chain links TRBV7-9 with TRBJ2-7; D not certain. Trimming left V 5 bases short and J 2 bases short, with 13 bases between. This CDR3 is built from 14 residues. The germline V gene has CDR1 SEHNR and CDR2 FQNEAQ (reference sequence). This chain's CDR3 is CASSPEYSPYEQYF. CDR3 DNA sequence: TGTGCCAGCAGCCCCGAGTACAGCCCCTACGAGCAGTACTTC.

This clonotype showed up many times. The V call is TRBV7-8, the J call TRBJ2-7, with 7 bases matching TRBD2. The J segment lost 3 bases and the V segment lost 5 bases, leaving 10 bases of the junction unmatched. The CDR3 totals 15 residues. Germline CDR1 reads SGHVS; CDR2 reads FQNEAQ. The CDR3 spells CASSPRLAQHYEQYF. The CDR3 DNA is TGTGCCAGCAGCCCCCGACTAGCTCAACACTACGAGCAGTACTTC.

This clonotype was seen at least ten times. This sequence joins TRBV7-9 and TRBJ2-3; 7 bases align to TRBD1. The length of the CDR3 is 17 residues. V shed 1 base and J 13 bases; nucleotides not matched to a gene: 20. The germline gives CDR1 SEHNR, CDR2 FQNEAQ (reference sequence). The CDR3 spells CASSLGGHTGAQGREYF. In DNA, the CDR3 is TGTGCCAGCAGCTTAGGAGGTCACACAGGGGCCCAGGGCAGAGAGTATTTT.

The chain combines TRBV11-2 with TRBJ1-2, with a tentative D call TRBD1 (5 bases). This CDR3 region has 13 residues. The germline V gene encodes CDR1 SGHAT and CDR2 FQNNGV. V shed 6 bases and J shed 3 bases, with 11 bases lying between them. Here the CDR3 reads CASRGPADYGYTF. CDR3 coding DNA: TGTGCCAGCAGGGGACCCGCGGACTATGGCTACACCTTC.

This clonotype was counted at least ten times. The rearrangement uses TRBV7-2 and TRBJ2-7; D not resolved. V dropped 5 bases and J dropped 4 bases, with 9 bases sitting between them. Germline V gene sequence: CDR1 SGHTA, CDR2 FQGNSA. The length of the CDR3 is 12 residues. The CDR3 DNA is TGTGCCAGCAGCCCAGGATTGTACGAGCAGTACTTC. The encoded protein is CASSPGLYEQYF.

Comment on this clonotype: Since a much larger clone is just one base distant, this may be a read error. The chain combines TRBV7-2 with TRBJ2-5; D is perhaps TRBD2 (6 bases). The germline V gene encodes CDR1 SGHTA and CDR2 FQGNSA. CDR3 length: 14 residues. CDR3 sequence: CASNLGTYGETQYF. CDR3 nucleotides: TGTGCCAGCAACTTAGGGACTTATGGGGAGACCCAGTACTTC. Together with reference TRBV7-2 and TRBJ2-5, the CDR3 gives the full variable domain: GAGVSQSPSNKVTEKGKDVELRCDPISGHTALYWYRQSLGQGLEFLIYFQGNSAPDKSGLPSDRFSAERTGGSVSTLTIQRTQQEDSAVYLCASNLGTYGETQYFGPGTRLLVL.

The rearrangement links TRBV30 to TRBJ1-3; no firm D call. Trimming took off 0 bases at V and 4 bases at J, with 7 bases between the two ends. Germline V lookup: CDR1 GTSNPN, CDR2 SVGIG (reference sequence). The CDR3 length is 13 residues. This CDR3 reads CAWSVLNGNTIYF. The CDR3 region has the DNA TGTGCCTGGAGTGTACTGAACGGAAACACCATATATTTT.

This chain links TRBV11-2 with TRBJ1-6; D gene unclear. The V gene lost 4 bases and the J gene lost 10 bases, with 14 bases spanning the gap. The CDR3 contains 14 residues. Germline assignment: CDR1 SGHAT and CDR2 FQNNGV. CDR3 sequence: CASSSGNQRSPLHF. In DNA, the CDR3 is TGTGCCAGCAGCTCCGGGAACCAGCGGTCACCCCTCCACTTT.

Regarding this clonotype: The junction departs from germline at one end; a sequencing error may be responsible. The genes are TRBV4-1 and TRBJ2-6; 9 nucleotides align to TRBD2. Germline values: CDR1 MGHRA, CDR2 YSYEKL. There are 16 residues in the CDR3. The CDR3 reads CASSQEATSGTNVPSF. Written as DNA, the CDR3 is TGCGCCAGCAGCCAAGAGGCGACTAGCGGAACCAACGTCCCGAGTTTC.

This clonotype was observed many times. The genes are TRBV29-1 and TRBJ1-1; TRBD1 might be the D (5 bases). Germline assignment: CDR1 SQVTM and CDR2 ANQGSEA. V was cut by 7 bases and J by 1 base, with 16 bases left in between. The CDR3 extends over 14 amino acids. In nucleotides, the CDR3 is TGCAGCGCACAGGATGGACCGAGGAACACTGAAGCTTTCTTT. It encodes CSAQDGPRNTEAFF.

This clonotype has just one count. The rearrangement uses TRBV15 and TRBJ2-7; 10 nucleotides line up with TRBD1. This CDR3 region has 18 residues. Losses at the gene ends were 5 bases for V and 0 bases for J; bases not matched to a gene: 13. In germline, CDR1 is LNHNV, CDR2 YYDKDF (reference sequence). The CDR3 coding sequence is TGTGCCACCAGCCACCCAGGGATCCGGACAGGGGGCTCCTACGAGCAGTACTTC. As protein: CATSHPGIRTGGSYEQYF.

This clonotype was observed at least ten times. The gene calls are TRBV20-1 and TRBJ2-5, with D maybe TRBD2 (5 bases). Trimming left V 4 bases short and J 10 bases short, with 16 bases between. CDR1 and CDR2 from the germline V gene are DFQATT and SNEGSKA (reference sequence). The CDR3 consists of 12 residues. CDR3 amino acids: CSATARTEGQYF. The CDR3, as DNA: TGCAGTGCTACGGCCCGAACTGAGGGCCAGTACTTC.